The rows below give T cell receptor beta chains drawn from one sample of a study of cytomegalovirus exposure and HLA in healthy donors. Produced via immunoSEQ multiplex PCR; TCRdb's table is partial and in-frame only. The table records around 160,000 clones, 78% of them present only once. Sample: PBMCs. The receptors here all came from a male donor in good health and CMV-seronegative. Each CDR3 is given with its conserved first and last residue. Fields, in order: clone size, J gene, D gene, V gene, CDR3 DNA, CDR3 protein. D genes are given only for firm matches. Size tells how often a clone was seen (once, few, many) or the class of an expanded clone, and some rows leave it out.

size: few
J: TRBJ2-2
D: TRBD1
V: TRBV6-5
DNA: TGTGCCAGCAGGAGGGGGCTAGATCGTGCCGGGGAGCTGTTTTTT
CDR3: CASRRGLDRAGELFF

size: .
J: TRBJ2-1
D: TRBD2
V: TRBV7-2
DNA: TGTGCCAGCAGCCAAGGAGGCAGCGGGGGTGAGCAGTTCTTC
CDR3: CASSQGGSGGEQFF

size: .
J: TRBJ2-3
D: .
V: TRBV27
DNA: TGTGCCAGCAGTTTCTCTGCGGCAGATACGCAGTATTTT
CDR3: CASSFSAADTQYF

size: .
J: TRBJ2-1
D: TRBD1
V: TRBV5-1
DNA: TGCGCCAGCAGCTTGGGGGACAGCGACAATGAGCAGTTCTTC
CDR3: CASSLGDSDNEQFF

size: .
J: TRBJ2-3
D: .
V: TRBV7-2
DNA: TGTGCCAGCAGCTTAGGGTTAGCGAACTACGATACGCAGTATTTT
CDR3: CASSLGLANYDTQYF

size: .
J: TRBJ2-5
D: TRBD2
V: TRBV6-5
DNA: TGTGCCAGCAGTTTTAGCGGGAGGGCCGAGGTCCAGTACTTC
CDR3: CASSFSGRAEVQYF

size: .
J: TRBJ2-2
D: .
V: TRBV6-4
DNA: .
CDR3: CASSAETSGQEPPGSCFF

size: .
J: TRBJ1-4
D: TRBD1
V: TRBV2
DNA: TGTGCCAGCAGCACCTCGACAGGGCCGAATGAAAAACTGTTTTTT
CDR3: CASSTSTGPNEKLFF

size: .
J: TRBJ1-1
D: .
V: TRBV18
DNA: TGTGCCAGCCGTGTGAACACTGAAGCTTTCTTT
CDR3: CASRVNTEAFF

size: .
J: TRBJ1-2
D: .
V: TRBV2
DNA: TGTGCCAGCAGTGATAACCAGGGGTACTATGGCTACACCTTC
CDR3: CASSDNQGYYGYTF

size: .
J: TRBJ2-1
D: TRBD2
V: TRBV25-1
DNA: TGTGCCAGCAGTTCCTCCCCAGCGGGGTTTTCGGATGAGCAGTTCTTC
CDR3: CASSSSPAGFSDEQFF

size: .
J: TRBJ1-4
D: TRBD1
V: TRBV5-6
DNA: TGTGCCAGCAGAGACCGGGACAGGGATAATGAAAAACTGTTTTTT
CDR3: CASRDRDRDNEKLFF

size: .
J: TRBJ2-3
D: .
V: TRBV11-2
DNA: TGTGCCAGCAGCTCCGGTGCAGATACGCAGTATTTT
CDR3: CASSSGADTQYF

size: .
J: TRBJ1-2
D: TRBD1
V: TRBV5-4
DNA: TGTGCCAGCAGCCTTGGACAGGGGCCACTCAACTATGGCTACACCTTC
CDR3: CASSLGQGPLNYGYTF

size: .
J: TRBJ2-1
D: TRBD2
V: TRBV7-9
DNA: TGTGCCAGCAGCCGTACGGGACTAGCGGAATACAATGAGCAGTTCTTC
CDR3: CASSRTGLAEYNEQFF

size: .
J: TRBJ2-2
D: TRBD2
V: TRBV11-2
DNA: TGTGCCAGCAGGTTAACTAGCGGGGCTAACACCGGGGAGCTGTTTTTT
CDR3: CASRLTSGANTGELFF

size: .
J: TRBJ2-5
D: .
V: TRBV5-1
DNA: TGCGCCAGCAGCTTTTTCCAGGCTGAGACCCAGTACTTC
CDR3: CASSFFQAETQYF

size: .
J: TRBJ1-6
D: .
V: TRBV27
DNA: TGTGCCAGCAAGGGAGCAGAAACTAATTCACCCCTCCACTTT
CDR3: CASKGAETNSPLHF

size: .
J: TRBJ1-6
D: .
V: TRBV10-3
DNA: TGTGCCATCAGTGAGTGGCAGGGCAATAATTCACCCCTCCACTTT
CDR3: CAISEWQGNNSPLHF

size: .
J: TRBJ2-1
D: TRBD2
V: TRBV4-2
DNA: TGTGCCAGCAGCCAAGATAGCGGGGGGCAAGACAATGAGCAGTTCTTC
CDR3: CASSQDSGGQDNEQFF

size: .
J: TRBJ2-7
D: TRBD2
V: TRBV6-5
DNA: TGTGCCAGCAGTTACGGGACTAGCGGGGGAGCCTACGAGCAGTACTTC
CDR3: CASSYGTSGGAYEQYF

size: once
J: TRBJ1-1
D: TRBD1
V: TRBV28
DNA: TGTGCCAGCTCGACAGGGGCCCTGAACACTGAAGCTTTCTTT
CDR3: CASSTGALNTEAFF

size: .
J: TRBJ2-5
D: .
V: TRBV5-4
DNA: TGTGCCAGCAGCTTGCGGGGGGCAGAGGAGACCCAGTACTTC
CDR3: CASSLRGAEETQYF

size: .
J: TRBJ2-3
D: .
V: TRBV18
DNA: TGTGCCAGCTCACTAACGAACGGGGATACGCAGTATTTT
CDR3: CASSLTNGDTQYF

size: .
J: TRBJ2-7
D: TRBD1
V: TRBV9
DNA: TGTGCCAGCAGCGTAGGGGGACAGGGCTACGAGCAGTACTTC
CDR3: CASSVGGQGYEQYF

size: .
J: TRBJ2-7
D: TRBD2
V: TRBV5-1
DNA: TGCGCCAGCTCCATAGCGGGGGTATCCTACGAGCAGTACTTC
CDR3: CASSIAGVSYEQYF

size: .
J: TRBJ1-6
D: TRBD1
V: TRBV27
DNA: TGTGCCAGCAGTCCCCGACAGGGAATGGGTTCACCCCTCCACTTT
CDR3: CASSPRQGMGSPLHF

size: .
J: TRBJ2-5
D: .
V: TRBV7-2
DNA: TGTGCCAGCAGCTTTGCGGGTCAAGAGACCCAGTACTTC
CDR3: CASSFAGQETQYF

size: .
J: TRBJ1-3
D: .
V: TRBV18
DNA: TGTGCCAGCTCACCGGAGGGGTCTTCTGGAAACACCATATATTTT
CDR3: CASSPEGSSGNTIYF

size: .
J: TRBJ2-7
D: TRBD1
V: TRBV6-1
DNA: TGTGCCAGCAGGACCGGGACAGGGGGTCAAGAGCAGTACTTC
CDR3: CASRTGTGGQEQYF

size: .
J: TRBJ1-1
D: .
V: TRBV7-2
DNA: TGTGCCAGCAGCCGGCAGGGTATGGCGATGAACACTGAAGCTTTCTTT
CDR3: CASSRQGMAMNTEAFF

size: .
J: TRBJ1-4
D: TRBD1
V: TRBV28
DNA: TGTGCCAGCAGCAGTCGTCGGACAGGGGCAACTAATGAAAAACTGTTTTTT
CDR3: CASSSRRTGATNEKLFF

size: .
J: TRBJ2-7
D: .
V: TRBV7-9
DNA: TGTTCCAGCAGCCCGTTAGAGGGCCTCGACCCCTACGAGCAGTACTTC
CDR3: CSSSPLEGLDPYEQYF